The 11 T cell receptor beta chains listed next were all sequenced from one sample in a study of shared clonotypes between healthy human individuals. Method: immunoSEQ multiplex PCR; TCRdb's copy keeps in-frame clones and lacks some. The table has millions of clones, 90% to 95% seen once; the top ten hold around 0.4%. The sequenced sample consisted of naive CD4+ T cells from PBMCs. The subset: CD45RA+ positively selected. These receptors originate from a man in his late teens or twenties in good health. Some clones in this sample may be carry-over from other donors' samples.

This clone was counted between two and nine times. The J gene is TRBJ1-1, the V gene TRBV7-9; a possible D gene is TRBD1 (6 bases). Trimming stripped 5 bases from V and 4 bases from J, with 11 bases between. There are 13 residues in the CDR3. CDR1 SEHNR and CDR2 FQNEAQ come from the germline V gene (reference sequence). This CDR3 is CASSEIRGTEAFF. The CDR3 DNA reads TGTGCCAGCAGCGAGATCAGGGGCACTGAAGCTTTCTTT. The variable domain in full, with the rest retrieved from reference TRBV7-9 and TRBJ1-1, is DTGVSQNPRHKITKRGQNVTFRCDPISEHNRLYWYRQTLGQGPEFLTYFQNEAQLEKSRLLSDRFSAERPKGSFSTLEIQRTEQGDSAMYLCASSEIRGTEAFFGQGTRLTVV.

The chain is built from TRBV11-2 and TRBJ2-7; unclear D gene. Germline-derived CDR1 and CDR2 are SGHAT and FQNNGV. V lost 2 bases to trimming and J lost 4 bases, with 6 bases between them. The CDR3 runs 12 residues. Here the CDR3 DNA reads TGTGCCAGCAGCTTACGTCAATACGAGCAGTACTTC. Translation gives CASSLRQYEQYF.

The chain is built from TRBV11-3 and TRBJ1-3, with D maybe TRBD1 (6 bases). Germline CDR1 SGHNT, CDR2 YENEEA. The V gene lost 4 bases and the J gene lost 5 bases, with 18 bases spanning the gap. CDR3 length: 16 residues. This CDR3 reads CASSYHPTGVRNTIYF. DNA for the CDR3: TGTGCCAGCAGCTACCACCCGACAGGAGTTAGAAACACCATATATTTT.

V is TRBV5-1 and J is TRBJ2-1, with 7 positions matching TRBD2. The germline V gene encodes CDR1 SGHRS and CDR2 YFSETQ. With 0 bases clipped from V and 7 bases from J, the junction kept 7 bases outside the gene matches. The CDR3 sequence is 15 residues long. CDR3 residues: CASSLVGGMVNEQFF. In nucleotides, the CDR3 is TGCGCCAGCAGCTTGGTGGGGGGGATGGTGAATGAGCAGTTCTTC.

The CDR3 region has the DNA TGTGCCAGCAGCTTAGTCGATGGGTTCAACACTGAAGCTTTCTTT. Translating gives CASSLVDGFNTEAFF. The chain uses TRBV11-2 and TRBJ1-1; D is undetermined. The CDR3 runs 15 residues. Germline CDR1 reads SGHAT; CDR2 reads FQNNGV. The V gene lost 1 base and the J gene lost 2 bases, with 11 bases spanning the gap.

The sample holds one count of this clone. The chain couples TRBV11-2 to TRBJ2-1; the D is unclear. Germline V gene lookup returns CDR1 SGHAT and CDR2 FQNNGV. V was cut by 3 bases and J by 7 bases, with 13 bases left in between. There are 14 residues in the CDR3. The CDR3: CASSFLPRWNEQFF. The CDR3 nucleotides read TGTGCCAGCAGCTTCTTACCCAGATGGAATGAGCAGTTCTTC.

The chain has TRBV7-3 and TRBJ1-1; D remains unclear. Germline V gene sequence: CDR1 SGHTA, CDR2 FQGTGA. There are 15 residues in the CDR3. V was pared by 5 bases and J by 1 base, with 14 bases between. CDR3 DNA: TGTGCCAGCAGCCCCGGGCCACACGGGAACACTGAAGCTTTCTTT. Its translation: CASSPGPHGNTEAFF.

This rearrangement joins TRBV11-2 to TRBJ2-6; D uncertain. Germline CDR1 SGHAT, CDR2 FQNNGV. The germline V and J ends were trimmed by 1 base and 0 bases, with 13 bases remaining between them. CDR3 length equals 18 residues. The CDR3 region has the DNA TGTGCCAGCAGCTTAGTACGCGTCTCCTCCTCTGGGGCCAACGTCCTGACTTTC. Its translation: CASSLVRVSSSGANVLTF.

The chain is built from TRBV2 and TRBJ1-5; D is possibly TRBD1 (6 bases). CDR1 SNHLY and CDR2 FYNNEI come from the germline V gene. The CDR3 is made up of 15 amino acids. V shed 7 bases and J shed 4 bases, with 17 bases lying between them. CDR3 coding DNA: TGTGCCAGCAAGGGGGACTCCCACAGGAATCAGCCCCAGCATTTT. This gives the protein CASKGDSHRNQPQHF. The variable domain in full, completed from reference TRBV2 and TRBJ1-5, reads EPEVTQTPSHQVTQMGQEVILRCVPISNHLYFYWYRQILGQKVEFLVSFYNNEISEKSEIFDDQFSVERPDGSNFTLKIRSTKLEDSAMYFCASKGDSHRNQPQHFGDGTRLSIL.

The chain combines TRBV15 with TRBJ2-5; 8 positions match TRBD1. Germline values: CDR1 LNHNV, CDR2 YYDKDF (reference sequence). The CDR3 spans 16 residues. The trim removed 1 base at V and 2 bases at J, leaving 6 bases unmatched. CDR3 bases: TGTGCCACCAGCAGAGGCAAGGGACAGGCACAAGAGACCCAGTACTTC. It encodes CATSRGKGQAQETQYF.

The rearrangement joins TRBV6-1 to TRBJ1-2; D not certain. The CDR3 spans 13 residues. Trimming took 4 bases from V and 8 from J, leaving 14 bases between them. CDR1 and CDR2 (germline): MNHNS, SASEGT. The CDR3 sequence is CASSGAPGRGYTF. The CDR3 DNA reads TGTGCCAGCAGTGGGGCCCCCGGGAGAGGCTACACCTTC.